This T cell receptor (beta chain) was found in a study of blood T cells in healthy people across ages. Study details: Roughly one uniquely barcoded beta molecule per two T cells was captured.

Primers used in a second PCR of about 7 to 11 cycles were a sample-barcoded 5' primer and a J-beta primer mix. All cDNA molecules were each tagged by a template-switch adaptor with 12 random nucleotides. Using its own MiXCR run on the 5' RACE reads, TCRdb lists one record per CDR3 protein. The table lists under 2 million distinct CDR3 sequences, about 35% of them singletons, with about 11% in the top ten. This clonotype was picked up a small number of times. Its antigen is as yet unknown. V lost 1 base and J lost 3, with 13 bases in between. The CDR3 is 16 residues long. Germline lookup yields CDR1 MGHRA and CDR2 YSYEKL. Study results and caveats: Both higher diversity and more naive CD4+ cells marked long-lived donors when set against aged donors.

The chain is built from TRBV4-1 and TRBJ2-1, with D unclear. This clonotype originated in a woman in her thirties in good health. Material: blood. The CDR3 protein is CASSQVLGLRYNEQFF. Written as DNA, the CDR3 is TGCGCCAGCAGCCAAGTGCTAGGGCTTCGCTACAATGAGCAGTTCTTC.